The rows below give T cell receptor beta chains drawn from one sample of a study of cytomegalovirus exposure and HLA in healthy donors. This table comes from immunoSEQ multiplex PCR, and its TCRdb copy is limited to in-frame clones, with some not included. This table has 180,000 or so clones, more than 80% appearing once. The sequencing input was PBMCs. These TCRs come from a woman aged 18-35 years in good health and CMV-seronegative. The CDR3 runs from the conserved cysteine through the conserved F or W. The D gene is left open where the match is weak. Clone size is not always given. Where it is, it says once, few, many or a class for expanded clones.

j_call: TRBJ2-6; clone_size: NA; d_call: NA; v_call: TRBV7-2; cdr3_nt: TGTGCCAGCAGCTCCGCTAGCTCTGGGGCCAACGTCCTGACTTTC; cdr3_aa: CASSSASSGANVLTF
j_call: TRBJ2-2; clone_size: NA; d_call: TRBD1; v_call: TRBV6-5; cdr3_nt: TGTGCCAGCAGACATCGACAGGGTTCCGGGGAGCTGTTTTTT; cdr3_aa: CASRHRQGSGELFF
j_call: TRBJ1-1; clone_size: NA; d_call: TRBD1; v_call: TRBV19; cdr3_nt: TGTGCCAGTAGTAACAACAGGGGGCTGGAAGCTTTCTTT; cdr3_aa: CASSNNRGLEAFF
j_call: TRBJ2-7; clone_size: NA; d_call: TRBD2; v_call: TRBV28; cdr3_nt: TGTGCCAGCAGTTTATGGGGGAGGGCCGCTCGGTACTTC; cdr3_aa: CASSLWGRAARYF
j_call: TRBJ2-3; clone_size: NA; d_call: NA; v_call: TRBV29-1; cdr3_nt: TGCAGCGTTGAAGAAAATGACAGGCGGCACTATACGCAGTATTTT; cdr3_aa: CSVEENDRRHYTQYF
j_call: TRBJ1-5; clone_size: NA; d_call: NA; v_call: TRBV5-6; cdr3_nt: TGTGCCAGCAGCTACAGGACAGTTACCTACAATCAGCCCCAGCATTTT; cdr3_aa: CASSYRTVTYNQPQHF
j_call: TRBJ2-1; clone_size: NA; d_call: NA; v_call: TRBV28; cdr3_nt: TGTGCCAGCCACCGAGGGCGGTACAATGAGCAGTTCTTC; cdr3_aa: CASHRGRYNEQFF
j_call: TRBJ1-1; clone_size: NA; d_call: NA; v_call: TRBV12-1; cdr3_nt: TGTGCCAGCAGGAGGAGGAACACTGAAGCTTTCTTT; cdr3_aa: CASRRRNTEAFF
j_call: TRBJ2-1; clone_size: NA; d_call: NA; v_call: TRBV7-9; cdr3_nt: TGTGCCAGCAGCCCACACACCAGCTCCTACAATGAGCAGTTCTTC; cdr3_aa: CASSPHTSSYNEQFF
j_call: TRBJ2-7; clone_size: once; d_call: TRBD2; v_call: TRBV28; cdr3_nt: TGTGCCAGCAGTCGCCGGCGGGGGGTCTCCTACGAGCAGTACTTC; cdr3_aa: CASSRRRGVSYEQYF
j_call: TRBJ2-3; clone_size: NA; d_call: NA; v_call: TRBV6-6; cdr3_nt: TGTGCCAGCAGTTACCCCCGAGGGAGTGGGACAGATACGCAGTATTTT; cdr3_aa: CASSYPRGSGTDTQYF
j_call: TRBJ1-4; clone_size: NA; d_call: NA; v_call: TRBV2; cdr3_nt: TGTGCCAGCACTGCCGGGTGGGGCGTAAGGGAAAAACTGTTTTTT; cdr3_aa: CASTAGWGVREKLFF
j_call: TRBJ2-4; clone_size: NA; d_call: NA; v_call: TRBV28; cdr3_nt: TGTGCCAGCAGTTCCCCCCCGGGGTCTCACGGAAACATTCAGTACTTC; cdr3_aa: CASSSPPGSHGNIQYF
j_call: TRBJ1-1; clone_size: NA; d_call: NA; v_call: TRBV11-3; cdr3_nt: TGTGCCAGCAGCCCCAGAAGTCCTGTCACTGAAGCTTTCTTT; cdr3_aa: CASSPRSPVTEAFF
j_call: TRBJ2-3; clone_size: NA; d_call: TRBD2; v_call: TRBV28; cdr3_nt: TGTGCCAGCAGGGACTCTCGGGGGACTAGTCGCACAGATACGCAGTATTTT; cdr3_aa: CASRDSRGTSRTDTQYF
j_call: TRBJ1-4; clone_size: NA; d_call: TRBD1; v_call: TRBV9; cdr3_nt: TGTGCCAGCAGCGTAGGCACAGGGGTCGAAAAACTGTTTTTT; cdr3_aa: CASSVGTGVEKLFF
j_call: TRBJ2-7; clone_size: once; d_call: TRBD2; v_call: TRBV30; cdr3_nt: TGTGCCTGGGTCCGGGAGGCGTCGATCTACGAGCAGTACTTC; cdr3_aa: CAWVREASIYEQYF
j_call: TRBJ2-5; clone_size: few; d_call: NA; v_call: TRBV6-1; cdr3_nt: TGTGCCAGCAGGACCCCGGGGGTAGAGACCCAGTACTTC; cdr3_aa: CASRTPGVETQYF
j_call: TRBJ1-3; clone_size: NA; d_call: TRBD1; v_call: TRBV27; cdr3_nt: TGTGCCAGTCGCCGGGACAGGGGGCGAAACACCATATATTTT; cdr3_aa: CASRRDRGRNTIYF
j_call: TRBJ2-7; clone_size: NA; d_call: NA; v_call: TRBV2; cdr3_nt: TGTGCCACAAAACGGGACTCCGAACCAACCTACGAGCAGTACTTC; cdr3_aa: CATKRDSEPTYEQYF
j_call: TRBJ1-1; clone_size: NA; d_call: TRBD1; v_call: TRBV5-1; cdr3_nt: TGCGCCAGCAGCCGAAAACCGGACAGGGACACTGAAGCTTTCTTT; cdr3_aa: CASSRKPDRDTEAFF
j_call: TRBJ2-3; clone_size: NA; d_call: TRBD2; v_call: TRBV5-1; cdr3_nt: TGCGCCAGCAGCGTTAGCGGGAGGGTGACAGATACGCAGTATTTT; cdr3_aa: CASSVSGRVTDTQYF
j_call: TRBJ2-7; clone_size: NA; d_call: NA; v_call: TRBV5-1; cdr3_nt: TGCGCCAGCAGCCAGGATAACAGGGTCTACGAGCAGTACTTC; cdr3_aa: CASSQDNRVYEQYF
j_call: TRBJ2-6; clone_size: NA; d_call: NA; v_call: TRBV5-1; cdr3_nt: TGCGCCAGCAGCTTGCCTAGCTCTGGGGCCAACGTCCTGACTTTC; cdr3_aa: CASSLPSSGANVLTF
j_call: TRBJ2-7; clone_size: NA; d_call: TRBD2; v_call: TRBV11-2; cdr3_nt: TGTGCCAGCAGCTCCAGGGGGGCAGCGGGAGGTATAGGTGAGCAGTACTTC; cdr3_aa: CASSSRGAAGGIGEQYF
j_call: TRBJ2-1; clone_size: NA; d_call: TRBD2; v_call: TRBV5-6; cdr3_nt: TGTGCCAGCAGGCAAATAAGAGGGACTAGCGTATACAATGAGCAGTTCTTC; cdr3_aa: CASRQIRGTSVYNEQFF
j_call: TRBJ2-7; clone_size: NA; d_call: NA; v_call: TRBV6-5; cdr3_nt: TGTGCCAGCAGTTTCCTCCCTAACAGGGCCGAGCAGTACTTC; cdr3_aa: CASSFLPNRAEQYF
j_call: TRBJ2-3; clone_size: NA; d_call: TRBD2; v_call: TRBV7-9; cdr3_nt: TGTGCCAGCAGCTTAGGAGGCGGGAGGGGTACAGATACGCAGTATTTT; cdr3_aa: CASSLGGGRGTDTQYF
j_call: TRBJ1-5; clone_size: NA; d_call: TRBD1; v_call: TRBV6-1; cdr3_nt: TGTGCCAGCCGGAGGTGGACAGGCCAGGGTCAGCCCCAGCATTTT; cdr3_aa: CASRRWTGQGQPQHF
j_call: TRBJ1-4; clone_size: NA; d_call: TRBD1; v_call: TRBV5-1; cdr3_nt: TGCGCCAGCAGCTTGGGTCGGACAGGGGGCAGTGAAAAACTGTTTTTT; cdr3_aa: CASSLGRTGGSEKLFF
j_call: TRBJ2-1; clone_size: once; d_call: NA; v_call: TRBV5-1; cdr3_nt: TGCGCCAGCAGCTTGGGTGGAGGGGTGGGCAATGAGCAGTTCTTC; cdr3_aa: CASSLGGGVGNEQFF
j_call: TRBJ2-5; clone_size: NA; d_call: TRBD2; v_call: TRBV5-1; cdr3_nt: TGCGCCAGCAGCGTCGGACTAGCGGGAGGAGAGACCCAGTACTTC; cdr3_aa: CASSVGLAGGETQYF
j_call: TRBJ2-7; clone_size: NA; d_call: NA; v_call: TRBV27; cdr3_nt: TGTGCCAGCAGTTTAATGGAGGGCCCTATTGTTTACGAGCAGTACTTC; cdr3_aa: CASSLMEGPIVYEQYF
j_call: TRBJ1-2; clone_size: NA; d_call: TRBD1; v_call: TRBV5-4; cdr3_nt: TGTGCCAGCAGCCTTATGACAGGGGGCATCTATGGCTACACCTTC; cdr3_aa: CASSLMTGGIYGYTF
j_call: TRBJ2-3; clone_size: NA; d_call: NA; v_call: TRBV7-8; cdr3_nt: TGTGCCAGCAACAACAGGGTTGGGACAGATACGCAGTATTTT; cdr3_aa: CASNNRVGTDTQYF
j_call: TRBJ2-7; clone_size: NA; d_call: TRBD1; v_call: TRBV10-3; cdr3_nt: TGTGCCACCACAGAGGGACAGGGTCCCGAGCAGTACTTC; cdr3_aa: CATTEGQGPEQYF
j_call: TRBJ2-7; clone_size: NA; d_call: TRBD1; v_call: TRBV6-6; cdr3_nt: TGTGCCAGCAGTTGGACAGGGGGCTACGAGCAGTACTTC; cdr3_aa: CASSWTGGYEQYF
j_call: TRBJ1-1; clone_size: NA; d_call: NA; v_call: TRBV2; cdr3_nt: TGTGCCAGCAGATTTGTCCCCTCAGGGGAAGCTTTCTTT; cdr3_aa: CASRFVPSGEAFF
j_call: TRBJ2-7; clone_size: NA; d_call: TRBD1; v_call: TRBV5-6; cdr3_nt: TGTGCCAGCAGCTTGACAGGGGGCTACGAGCAGTACTTC; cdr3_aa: CASSLTGGYEQYF
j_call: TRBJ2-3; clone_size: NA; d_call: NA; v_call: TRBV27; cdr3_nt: TGTGCCAGCAGTTTACAGGGTTATTCTACGCAGTATTTT; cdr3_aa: CASSLQGYSTQYF
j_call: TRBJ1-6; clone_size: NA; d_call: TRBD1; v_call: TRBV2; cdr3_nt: TGTGCCAGCAGTCGACAGGGAGCACCCCTCCACTTT; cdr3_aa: CASSRQGAPLHF
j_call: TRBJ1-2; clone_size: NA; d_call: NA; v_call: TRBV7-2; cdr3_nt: TGTGCCAGCAGCTTAACAAGCGCGACTCTAAACTATGGCTACACCTTC; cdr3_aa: CASSLTSATLNYGYTF
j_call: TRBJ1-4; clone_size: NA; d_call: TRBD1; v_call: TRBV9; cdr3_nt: TGTGCCAGCAGCGTAGGACAGGGAACACCTAATGAAAAACTGTTTTTT; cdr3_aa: CASSVGQGTPNEKLFF
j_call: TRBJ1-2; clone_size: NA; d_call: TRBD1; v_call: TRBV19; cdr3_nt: TGTGCCAGTAGTAAATCGGGACAGGGCAAGACGGGCTATGGCTACACCTTC; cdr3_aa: CASSKSGQGKTGYGYTF
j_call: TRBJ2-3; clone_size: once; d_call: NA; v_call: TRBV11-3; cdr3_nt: TGTGCCAGCAGCCGAACTAGCCCAGATACGCAGTATTTT; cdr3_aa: CASSRTSPDTQYF